The entry that follows covers one TCR beta chain sequence. The antigen remains unidentified. Findings and caveats of the study: In terms of TCR gene usage, tumor memory CD4+ T cells clustered together with blood and lymph node memory CD4+ cells, as well as with lymph node naive CD4+ cells. Larger-cohort validation covered only one TCR beta V-J rearrangement.

CDR1 DFQATT and CDR2 SNEGSKA come from the germline V gene (reference sequence). Trimming took 5 bases from V and 4 from J, leaving 22 bases between them. The CDR3 extends over 16 amino acids. Constant-region reverse primers amplified full-length variable regions, followed by semi-nested Nested Universal Primer A PCR. Each CDR3 protein is one row after TCRdb ran MiXCR on the 5' RACE reads. The table lists 45,000 to 55,000 distinct CDR3 sequences, approximately 24% of them singletons. The sequenced material came from tumor-infiltrating naive CD4+ T cells sorted from the breast tumor. Subset reported: naive CD4+ T cells, CD4+CD45RA+CD25-. The chain is built from TRBV20-1 and TRBJ2-3, with D perhaps matching TRBD2 (6 bases). The sequence was obtained from a female donor with breast cancer. CDR3 in DNA: TGCAGTGCTCACTTGACGGGAGCAAGGCAGTCAGATACGCAGTATTTT. It codes for CSAHLTGARQSDTQYF.